This T cell receptor (beta chain) was captured by sequencing in a study of blood T cell repertoires in COVID-19. As for the study in general: The United States, Italy and Spain were the sources of the acute and convalescent COVID-19 samples.

Two negative PCRs, clearance, or symptom resolution had been documented for recovered Cohort 3 donors. Authors' analysis steps: Estimates of nucleated cell counts were drawn from the amplification of reference gene primers. Clones were sequenced by immunoSEQ multiplex PCR, and TCRdb holds only the in-frame ones, with some missing. V, J and clone size were drawn from that table, and D and trimming were deduced from the DNA. The sample contains around 380,000 clones, approximately 89% of which appear only once. V was clipped by 0 bases and J by 4 bases, with 4 bases between them. Germline CDR1 reads SGHDT; CDR2 reads YYEEEE. The CDR3 totals 12 residues.

The receptor comes from a man aged 30 to 45 who had recovered from COVID-19. The rearrangement uses TRBV5-6 and TRBJ2-5; D is unresolved. The source material was PBMCs or T cells enriched from blood (not recorded which). The CDR3 DNA is TGTGCCAGCAGCTTGGCGAGAGAGACCCAGTACTTC. This sequence encodes CASSLARETQYF.